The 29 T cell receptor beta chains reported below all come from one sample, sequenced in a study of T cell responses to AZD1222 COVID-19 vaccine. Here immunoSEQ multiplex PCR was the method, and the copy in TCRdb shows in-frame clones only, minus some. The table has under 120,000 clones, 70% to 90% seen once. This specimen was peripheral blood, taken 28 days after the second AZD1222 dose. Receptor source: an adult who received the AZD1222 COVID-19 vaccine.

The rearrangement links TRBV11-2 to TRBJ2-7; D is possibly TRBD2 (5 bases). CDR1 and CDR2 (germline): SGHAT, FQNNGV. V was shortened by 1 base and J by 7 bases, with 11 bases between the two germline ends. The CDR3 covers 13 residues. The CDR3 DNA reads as TGTGCCAGCAGCTTAGTCCAACGGGGAGAGCAGTACTTC. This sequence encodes CASSLVQRGEQYF.

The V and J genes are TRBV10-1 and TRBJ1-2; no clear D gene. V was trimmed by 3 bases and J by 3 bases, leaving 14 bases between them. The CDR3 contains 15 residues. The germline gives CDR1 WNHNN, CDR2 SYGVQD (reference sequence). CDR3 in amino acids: CASSDRSWRHYGYTF. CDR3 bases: TGCGCCAGCAGTGATAGGAGCTGGCGGCACTATGGCTACACCTTC.

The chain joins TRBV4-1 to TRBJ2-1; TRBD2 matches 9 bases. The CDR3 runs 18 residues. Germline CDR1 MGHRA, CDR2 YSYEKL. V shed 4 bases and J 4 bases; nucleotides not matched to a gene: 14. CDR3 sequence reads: CASSLSTSTSGGYNEQFF. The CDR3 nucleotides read TGCGCCAGCAGCCTTTCGACCTCGACTAGCGGAGGGTACAATGAGCAGTTCTTC.

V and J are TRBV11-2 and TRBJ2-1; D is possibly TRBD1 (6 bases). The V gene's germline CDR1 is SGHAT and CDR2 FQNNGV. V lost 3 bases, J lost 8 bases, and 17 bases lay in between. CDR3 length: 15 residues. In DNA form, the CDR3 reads TGTGCCAGCAGCTTCCGGGAAGGCTACAGGGATGAGCAGTTCTTC. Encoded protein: CASSFREGYRDEQFF.

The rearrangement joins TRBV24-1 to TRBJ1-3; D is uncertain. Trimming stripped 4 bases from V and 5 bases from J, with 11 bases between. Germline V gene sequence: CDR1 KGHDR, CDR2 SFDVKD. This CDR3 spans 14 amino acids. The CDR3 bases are TGTGCCACCAGTGACTCGACGGGCAGAAACACCATATATTTT. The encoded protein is CATSDSTGRNTIYF.

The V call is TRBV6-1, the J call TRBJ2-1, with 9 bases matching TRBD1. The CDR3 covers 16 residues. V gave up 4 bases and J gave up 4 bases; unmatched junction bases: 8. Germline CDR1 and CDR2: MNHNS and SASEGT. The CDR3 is CASSAYRGRVYNEQFF. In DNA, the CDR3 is TGTGCCAGCAGTGCCTACAGGGGGCGCGTGTACAATGAGCAGTTCTTC.

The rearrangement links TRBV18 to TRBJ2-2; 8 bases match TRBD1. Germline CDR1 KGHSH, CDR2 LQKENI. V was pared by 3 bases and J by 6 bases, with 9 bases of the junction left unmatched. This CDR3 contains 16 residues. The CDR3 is CASSPSWTGNAGELFF. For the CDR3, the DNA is TGTGCCAGCTCACCGAGTTGGACAGGGAATGCCGGGGAGCTGTTTTTT.

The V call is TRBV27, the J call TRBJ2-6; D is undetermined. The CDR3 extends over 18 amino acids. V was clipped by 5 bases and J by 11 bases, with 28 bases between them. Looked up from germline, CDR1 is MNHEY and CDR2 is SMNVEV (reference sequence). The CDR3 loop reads CASSNQVPGYKVGHVLTF. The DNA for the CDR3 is TGTGCCAGCAGTAATCAGGTTCCTGGCTACAAAGTCGGGCACGTCCTGACTTTC.

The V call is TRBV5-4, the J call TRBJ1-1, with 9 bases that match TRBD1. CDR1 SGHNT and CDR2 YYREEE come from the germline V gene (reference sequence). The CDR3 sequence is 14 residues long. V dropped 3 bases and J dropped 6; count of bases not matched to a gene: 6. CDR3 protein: CASSYYRGPPEAFF. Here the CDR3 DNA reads TGTGCCAGCAGCTACTACAGGGGGCCTCCTGAAGCTTTCTTT.

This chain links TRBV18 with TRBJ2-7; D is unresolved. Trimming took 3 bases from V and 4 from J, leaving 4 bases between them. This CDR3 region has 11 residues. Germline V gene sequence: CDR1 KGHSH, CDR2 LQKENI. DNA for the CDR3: TGTGCCAGCTCACCGCGATACGAGCAGTACTTC. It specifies CASSPRYEQYF.

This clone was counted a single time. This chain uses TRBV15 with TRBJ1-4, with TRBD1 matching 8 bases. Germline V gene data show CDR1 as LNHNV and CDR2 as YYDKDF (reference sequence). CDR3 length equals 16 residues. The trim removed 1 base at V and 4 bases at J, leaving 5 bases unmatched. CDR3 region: CATSRGQGAFNEKLFF. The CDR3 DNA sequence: TGTGCCACCAGCAGAGGCCAGGGGGCCTTTAATGAAAAACTGTTTTTT.

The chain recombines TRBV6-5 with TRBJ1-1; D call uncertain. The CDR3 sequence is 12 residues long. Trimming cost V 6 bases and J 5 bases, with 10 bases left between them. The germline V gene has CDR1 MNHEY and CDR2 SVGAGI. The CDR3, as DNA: TGTGCCAGCAGCCGGGAGCGAACTGAAGCTTTCTTT. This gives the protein CASSRERTEAFF.

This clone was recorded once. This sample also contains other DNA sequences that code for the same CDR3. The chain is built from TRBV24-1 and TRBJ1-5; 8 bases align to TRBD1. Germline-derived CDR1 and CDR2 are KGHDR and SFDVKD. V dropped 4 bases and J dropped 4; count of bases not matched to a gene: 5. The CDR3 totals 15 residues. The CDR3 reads CATSDPGQGNQPQHF. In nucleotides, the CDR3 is TGTGCCACCAGTGACCCAGGACAGGGAAATCAGCCCCAGCATTTT.

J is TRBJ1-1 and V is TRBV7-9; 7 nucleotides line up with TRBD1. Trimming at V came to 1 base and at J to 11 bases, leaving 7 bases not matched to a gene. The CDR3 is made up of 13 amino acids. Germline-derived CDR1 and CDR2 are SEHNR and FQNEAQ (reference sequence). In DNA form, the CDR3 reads TGTGCCAGCAGCTTAGGACAGGGACGATGGGCTTTCTTT. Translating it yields CASSLGQGRWAFF. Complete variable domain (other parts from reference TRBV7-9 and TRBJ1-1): DTGVSQNPRHKITKRGQNVTFRCDPISEHNRLYWYRQTLGQGPEFLTYFQNEAQLEKSRLLSDRFSAERPKGSFSTLEIQRTEQGDSAMYLCASSLGQGRWAFFGQGTRLTVV.

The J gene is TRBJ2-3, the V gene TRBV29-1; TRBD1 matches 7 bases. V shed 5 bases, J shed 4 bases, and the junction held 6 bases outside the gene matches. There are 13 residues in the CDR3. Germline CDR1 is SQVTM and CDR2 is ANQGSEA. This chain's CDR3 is CSVTTGRPDTQYF. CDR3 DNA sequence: TGCAGCGTTACGACAGGGAGACCAGATACGCAGTATTTT.

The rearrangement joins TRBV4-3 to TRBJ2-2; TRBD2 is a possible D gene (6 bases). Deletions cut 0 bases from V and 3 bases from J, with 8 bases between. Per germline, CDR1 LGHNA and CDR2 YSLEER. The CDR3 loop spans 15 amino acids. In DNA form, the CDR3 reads TGCGCCAGCAGCCAAGATAGCGGAGACACCGGGGAGCTGTTTTTT. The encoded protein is CASSQDSGDTGELFF.

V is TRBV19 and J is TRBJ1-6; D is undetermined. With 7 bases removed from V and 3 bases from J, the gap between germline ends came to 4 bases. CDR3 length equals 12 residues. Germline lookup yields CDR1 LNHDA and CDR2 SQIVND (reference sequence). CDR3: CASTGYNSPLHF. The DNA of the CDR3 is TGTGCCAGTACCGGCTATAATTCACCCCTCCACTTT. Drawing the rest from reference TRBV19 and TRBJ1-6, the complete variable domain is DGGITQSPKYLFRKEGQNVTLSCEQNLNHDAMYWYRQDPGQGLRLIYYSQIVNDFQKGDIAEGYSVSREKKESFPLTVTSAQKNPTAFYLCASTGYNSPLHFGNGTRLTVT.

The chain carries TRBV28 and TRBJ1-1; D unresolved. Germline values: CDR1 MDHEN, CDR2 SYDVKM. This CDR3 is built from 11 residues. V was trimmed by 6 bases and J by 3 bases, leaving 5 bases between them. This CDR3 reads CASRDYTEAFF. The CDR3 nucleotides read TGTGCCAGCAGAGATTACACTGAAGCTTTCTTT. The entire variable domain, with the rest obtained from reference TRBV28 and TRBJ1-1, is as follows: DVKVTQSSRYLVKRTGEKVFLECVQDMDHENMFWYRQDPGLGLRLIYFSYDVKMKEKGDIPEGYSVSREKKERFSLILESASTNQTSMYLCASRDYTEAFFGQGTRLTVV.

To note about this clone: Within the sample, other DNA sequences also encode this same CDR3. The CDR3 here is CASSRLAGYNEQFF. Written as DNA, the CDR3 is TGTGCCAGCAGTCGGTTAGCGGGGTACAATGAGCAGTTCTTC. This chain links TRBV2 with TRBJ2-1, with 8 bases lining up with TRBD2. Germline V lookup: CDR1 SNHLY, CDR2 FYNNEI. This CDR3 contains 14 residues. V shed 5 bases and J 4 bases; nucleotides not matched to a gene: 4.

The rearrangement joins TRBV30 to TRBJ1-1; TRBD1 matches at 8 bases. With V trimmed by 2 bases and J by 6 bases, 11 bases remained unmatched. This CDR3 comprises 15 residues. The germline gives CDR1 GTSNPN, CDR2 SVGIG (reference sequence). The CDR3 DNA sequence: TGTGCCTGGAGTACGGTGCGGACAGGGCTTCCTGAAGCTTTCTTT. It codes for CAWSTVRTGLPEAFF.

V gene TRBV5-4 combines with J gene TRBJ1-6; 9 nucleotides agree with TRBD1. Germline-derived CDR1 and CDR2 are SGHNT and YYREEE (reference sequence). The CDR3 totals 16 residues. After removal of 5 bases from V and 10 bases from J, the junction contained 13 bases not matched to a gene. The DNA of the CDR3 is TGTGCCAGCAGTCGGCCGGGACAGGGTGAAGAGTCACCCCTCCACTTT. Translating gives CASSRPGQGEESPLHF.

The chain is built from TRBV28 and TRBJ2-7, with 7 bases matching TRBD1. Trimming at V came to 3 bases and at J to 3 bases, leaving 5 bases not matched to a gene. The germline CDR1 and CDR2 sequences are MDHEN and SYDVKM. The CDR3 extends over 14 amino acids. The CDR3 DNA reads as TGTGCCAGCAGTTTTGAGACAGGGAACTACGAGCAGTACTTC. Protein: CASSFETGNYEQYF.

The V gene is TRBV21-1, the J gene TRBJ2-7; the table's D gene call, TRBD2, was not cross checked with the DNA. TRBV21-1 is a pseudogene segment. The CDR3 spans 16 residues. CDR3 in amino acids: CASSKPRLAGGHEQYF. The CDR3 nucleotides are TGTGCCAGCAGCAAACCTAGACTAGCGGGCGGCCACGAGCAGTACTTC.

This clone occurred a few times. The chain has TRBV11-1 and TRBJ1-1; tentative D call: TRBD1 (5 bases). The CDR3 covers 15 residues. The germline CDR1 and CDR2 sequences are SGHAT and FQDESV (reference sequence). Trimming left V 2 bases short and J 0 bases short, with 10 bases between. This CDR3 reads CASSLSGTLNTEAFF. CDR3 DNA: TGTGCCAGCAGCTTATCCGGGACCCTGAACACTGAAGCTTTCTTT.

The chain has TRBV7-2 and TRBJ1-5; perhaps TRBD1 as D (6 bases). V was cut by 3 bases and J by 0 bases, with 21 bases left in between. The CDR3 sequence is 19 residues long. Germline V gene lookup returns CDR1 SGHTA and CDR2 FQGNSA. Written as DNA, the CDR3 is TGTGCCAGCAGCTTGAAGGTAGGGGGACAAGGCTATAGCAATCAGCCCCAGCATTTT. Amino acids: CASSLKVGGQGYSNQPQHF. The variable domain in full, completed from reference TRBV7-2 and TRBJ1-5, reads GAGVSQSPSNKVTEKGKDVELRCDPISGHTALYWYRQSLGQGLEFLIYFQGNSAPDKSGLPSDRFSAERTGGSVSTLTIQRTQQEDSAVYLCASSLKVGGQGYSNQPQHFGDGTRLSIL.

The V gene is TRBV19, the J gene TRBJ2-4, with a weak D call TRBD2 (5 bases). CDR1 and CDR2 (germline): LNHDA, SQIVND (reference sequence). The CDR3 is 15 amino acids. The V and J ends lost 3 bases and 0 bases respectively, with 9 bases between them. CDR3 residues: CASSIGLLAKNIQYF. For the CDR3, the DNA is TGTGCCAGTAGTATCGGACTGTTAGCCAAAAACATTCAGTACTTC.

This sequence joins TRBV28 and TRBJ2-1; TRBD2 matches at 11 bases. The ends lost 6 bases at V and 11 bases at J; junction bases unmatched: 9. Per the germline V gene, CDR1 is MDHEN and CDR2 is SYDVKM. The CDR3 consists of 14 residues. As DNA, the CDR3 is TGTGCCAGCAGCCGTCCCGGGACTAGCGGACAGCAGTTCTTC. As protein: CASSRPGTSGQQFF.

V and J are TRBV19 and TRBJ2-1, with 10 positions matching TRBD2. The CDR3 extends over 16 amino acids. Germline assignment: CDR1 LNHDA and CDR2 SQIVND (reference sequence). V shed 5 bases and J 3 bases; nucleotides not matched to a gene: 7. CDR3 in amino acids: CASSPQTSGNYNEQFF. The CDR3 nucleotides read TGTGCCAGTAGTCCCCAAACTAGCGGGAACTACAATGAGCAGTTCTTC.

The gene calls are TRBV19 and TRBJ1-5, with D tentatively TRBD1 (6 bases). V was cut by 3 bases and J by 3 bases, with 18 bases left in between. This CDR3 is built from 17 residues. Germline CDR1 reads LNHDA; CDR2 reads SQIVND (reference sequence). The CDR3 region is CASSIFFAGAINQPQHF. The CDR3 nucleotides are TGTGCCAGTAGTATCTTTTTTGCGGGGGCGATCAATCAGCCCCAGCATTTT.